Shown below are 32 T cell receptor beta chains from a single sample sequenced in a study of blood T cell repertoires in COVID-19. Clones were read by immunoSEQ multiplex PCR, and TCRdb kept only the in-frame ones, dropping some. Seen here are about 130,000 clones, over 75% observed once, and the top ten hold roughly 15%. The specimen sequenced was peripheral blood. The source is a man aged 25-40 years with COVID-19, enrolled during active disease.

As DNA, the CDR3 is TGTGCCAGCAGCTTAGTGGACAGCTCCTACGAGCAGTACTTC. Translated: CASSLVDSSYEQYF. The rearrangement links TRBV7-2 to TRBJ2-7, with D possibly being TRBD1 (6 bases). CDR3 length: 14 amino acids. Germline V gene lookup returns CDR1 SGHTA and CDR2 FQGNSA. V lost 1 base to trimming and J lost 0 bases, with 7 bases between them.

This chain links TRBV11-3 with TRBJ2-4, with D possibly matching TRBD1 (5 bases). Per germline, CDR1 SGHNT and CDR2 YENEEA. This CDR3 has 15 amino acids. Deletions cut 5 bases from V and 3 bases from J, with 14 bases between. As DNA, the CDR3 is TGTGCCAGCAGCGAACCACAGGTCGACAAAAACATTCAGTACTTC. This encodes CASSEPQVDKNIQYF.

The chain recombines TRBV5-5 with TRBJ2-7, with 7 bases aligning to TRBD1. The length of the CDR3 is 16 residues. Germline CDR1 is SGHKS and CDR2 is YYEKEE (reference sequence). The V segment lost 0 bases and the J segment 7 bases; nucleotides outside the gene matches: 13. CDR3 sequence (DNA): TGTGCCAGCAGCTTGGCCCCCTCAGGACAGACAGGGGAGCAGTACTTC. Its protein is CASSLAPSGQTGEQYF.

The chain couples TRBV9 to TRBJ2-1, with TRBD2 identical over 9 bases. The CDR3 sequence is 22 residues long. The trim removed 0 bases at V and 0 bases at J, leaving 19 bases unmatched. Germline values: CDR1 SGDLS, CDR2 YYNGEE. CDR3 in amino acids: CASSVAVSSGTNLPSSYNEQFF. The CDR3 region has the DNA TGTGCCAGCAGCGTAGCGGTCTCTAGCGGGACCAACTTACCAAGCTCCTACAATGAGCAGTTCTTC.

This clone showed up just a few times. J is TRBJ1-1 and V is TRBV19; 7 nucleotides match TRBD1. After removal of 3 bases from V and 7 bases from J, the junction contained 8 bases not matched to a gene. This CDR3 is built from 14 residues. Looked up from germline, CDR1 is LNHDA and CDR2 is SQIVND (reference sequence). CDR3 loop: CASSIGQVSSEAFF. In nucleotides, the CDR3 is TGTGCCAGTAGTATTGGACAGGTTTCTAGTGAAGCTTTCTTT.

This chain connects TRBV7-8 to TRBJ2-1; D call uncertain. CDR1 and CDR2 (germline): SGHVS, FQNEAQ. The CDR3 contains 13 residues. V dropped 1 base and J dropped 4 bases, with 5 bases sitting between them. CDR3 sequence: CASSLGRYNEQFF. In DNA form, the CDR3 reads TGTGCCAGCAGCTTAGGCAGGTACAATGAGCAGTTCTTC.

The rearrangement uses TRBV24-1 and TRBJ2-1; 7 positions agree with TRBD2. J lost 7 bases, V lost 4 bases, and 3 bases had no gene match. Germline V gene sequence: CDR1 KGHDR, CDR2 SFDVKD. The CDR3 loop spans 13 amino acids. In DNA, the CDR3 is TGTGCCACCAGTGAAGGGGAGGGGAATGAGCAGTTCTTC. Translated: CATSEGEGNEQFF.

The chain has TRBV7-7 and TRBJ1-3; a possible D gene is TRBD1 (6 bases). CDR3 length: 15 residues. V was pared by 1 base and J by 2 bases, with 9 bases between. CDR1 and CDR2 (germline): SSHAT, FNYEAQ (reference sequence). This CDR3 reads CASSLDTGPGNTIYF. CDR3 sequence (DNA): TGTGCCAGCAGCTTAGATACAGGGCCTGGAAACACCATATATTTT.

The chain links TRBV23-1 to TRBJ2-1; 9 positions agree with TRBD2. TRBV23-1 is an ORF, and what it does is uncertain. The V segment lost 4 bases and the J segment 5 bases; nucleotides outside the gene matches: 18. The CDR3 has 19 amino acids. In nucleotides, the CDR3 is TGCGCCAGCAGTCGCTCGATGGAGCGGGGGGCTGCCCAGGACAATGAGCAGTTCTTC. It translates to CASSRSMERGAAQDNEQFF.

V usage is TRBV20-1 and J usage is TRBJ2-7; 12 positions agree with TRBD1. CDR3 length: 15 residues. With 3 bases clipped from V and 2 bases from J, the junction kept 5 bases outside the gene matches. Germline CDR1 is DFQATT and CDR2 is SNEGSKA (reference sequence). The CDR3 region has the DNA TGCAGTGCTAGTAGGGACAGGGGGCCTCCCTACGAGCAGTACTTC. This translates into CSASRDRGPPYEQYF.

CDR3 in amino acids: CASSPFDLSADNEQFF. For the CDR3, the DNA is TGTGCCAGCTCACCATTCGACCTCTCAGCGGACAATGAGCAGTTCTTC. The chain employs TRBV18 and TRBJ2-1; possibly TRBD2 for D (5 bases). The V and J ends lost 2 bases and 5 bases respectively, with 16 bases between them. Germline V lookup: CDR1 KGHSH, CDR2 LQKENI. The CDR3 contains 16 residues. Supplemented by reference TRBV18 and TRBJ2-1, the full variable domain reads NAGVMQNPRHLVRRRGQEARLRCSPMKGHSHVYWYRQLPEEGLKFMVYLQKENIIDESGMPKERFSAEFPKEGPSILRIQQVVRGDSAAYFCASSPFDLSADNEQFFGPGTRLTVL.

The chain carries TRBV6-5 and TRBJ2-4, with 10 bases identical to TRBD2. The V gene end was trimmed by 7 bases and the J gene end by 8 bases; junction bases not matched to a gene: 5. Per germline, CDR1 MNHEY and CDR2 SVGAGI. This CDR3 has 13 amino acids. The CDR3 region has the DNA TGTGCCAGCACGACAAGCGGGAGGGACATTCAGTACTTC. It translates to CASTTSGRDIQYF.

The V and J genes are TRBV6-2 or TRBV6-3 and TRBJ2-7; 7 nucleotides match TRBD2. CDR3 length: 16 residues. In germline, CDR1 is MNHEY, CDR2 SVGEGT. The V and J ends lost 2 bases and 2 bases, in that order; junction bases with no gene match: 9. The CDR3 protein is CASSYDRWGLTYEQYF. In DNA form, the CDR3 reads TGTGCCAGCAGTTACGATAGGTGGGGACTAACCTACGAGCAGTACTTC.

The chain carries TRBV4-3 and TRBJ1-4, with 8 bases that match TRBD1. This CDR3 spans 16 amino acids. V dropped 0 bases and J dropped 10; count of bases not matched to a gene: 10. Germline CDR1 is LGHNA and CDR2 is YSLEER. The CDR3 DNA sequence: TGCGCCAGCAGCCAAGATATTGGACAGGGTGGCGGAAAACTGTTTTTT. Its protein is CASSQDIGQGGGKLFF.

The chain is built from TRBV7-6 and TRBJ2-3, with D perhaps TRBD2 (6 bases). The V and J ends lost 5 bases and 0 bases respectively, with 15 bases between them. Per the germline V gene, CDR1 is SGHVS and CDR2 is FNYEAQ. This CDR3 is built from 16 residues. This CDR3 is CASSPSAGSSTDTQYF. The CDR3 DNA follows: TGTGCCAGCAGCCCTAGCGCGGGGAGTAGCACAGATACGCAGTATTTT.

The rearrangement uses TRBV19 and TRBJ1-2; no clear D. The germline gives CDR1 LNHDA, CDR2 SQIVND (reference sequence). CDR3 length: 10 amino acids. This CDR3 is CSSGDYGYTF. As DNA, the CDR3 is TGTTCCTCGGGAGATTATGGCTACACCTTC.

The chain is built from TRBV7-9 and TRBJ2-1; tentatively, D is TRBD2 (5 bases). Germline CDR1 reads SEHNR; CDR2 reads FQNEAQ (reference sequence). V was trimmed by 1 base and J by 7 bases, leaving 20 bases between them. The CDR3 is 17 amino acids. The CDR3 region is CASSLGIIRGIGNEQFF. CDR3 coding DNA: TGTGCCAGCAGCTTAGGAATCATCCGGGGAATAGGGAATGAGCAGTTCTTC.

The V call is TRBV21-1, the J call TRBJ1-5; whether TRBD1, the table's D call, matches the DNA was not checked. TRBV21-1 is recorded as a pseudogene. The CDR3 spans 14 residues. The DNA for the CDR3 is TGTGCCAGCAGCAAAGGACAACCCGATCAGCCCCAGCATTTT. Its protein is CASSKGQPDQPQHF.

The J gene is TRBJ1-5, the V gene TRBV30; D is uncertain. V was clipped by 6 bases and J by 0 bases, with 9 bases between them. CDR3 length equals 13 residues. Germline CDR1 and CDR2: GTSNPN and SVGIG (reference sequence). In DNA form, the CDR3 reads TGTGCCTGCACTATTAATAGCAATCAGCCCCAGCATTTT. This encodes CACTINSNQPQHF.

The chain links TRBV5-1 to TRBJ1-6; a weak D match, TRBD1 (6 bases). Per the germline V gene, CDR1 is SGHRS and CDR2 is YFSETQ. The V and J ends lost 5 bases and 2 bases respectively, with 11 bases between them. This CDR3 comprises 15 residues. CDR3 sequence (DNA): TGCGCCAGCAGTGAAGGGGGTGCCTATAATTCACCCCTCCACTTT. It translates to CASSEGGAYNSPLHF.

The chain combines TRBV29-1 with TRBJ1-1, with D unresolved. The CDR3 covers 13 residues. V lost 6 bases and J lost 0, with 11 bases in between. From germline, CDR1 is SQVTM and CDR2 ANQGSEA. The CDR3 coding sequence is TGCAGCGTCGTCCGCAGGCTGAACACTGAAGCTTTCTTT. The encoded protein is CSVVRRLNTEAFF. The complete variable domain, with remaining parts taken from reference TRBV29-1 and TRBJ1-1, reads SAVISQKPSRDICQRGTSLTIQCQVDSQVTMMFWYRQQPGQSLTLIATANQGSEATYESGFVIDKFPISRPNLTFSTLTVSNMSPEDSSIYLCSVVRRLNTEAFFGQGTRLTVV.

The chain's CDR3 is CATRRDLNLRETQYF. The CDR3 DNA sequence: TGCGCCACCCGACGGGATCTTAATTTGAGGGAGACCCAGTACTTC. The rearrangement links TRBV5-1 to TRBJ2-5; D perhaps matches TRBD2 (5 bases). Germline V gene sequence: CDR1 SGHRS, CDR2 YFSETQ. Trimming took 9 bases from V and 5 from J, leaving 23 bases between them. The CDR3 has 15 residues.

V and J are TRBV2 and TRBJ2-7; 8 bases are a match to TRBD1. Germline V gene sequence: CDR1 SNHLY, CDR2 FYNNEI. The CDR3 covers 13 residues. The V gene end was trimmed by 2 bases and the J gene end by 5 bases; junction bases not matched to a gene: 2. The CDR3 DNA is TGTGCCAGCAGTGAACAACAGGGGGACGAGCAGTACTTC. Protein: CASSEQQGDEQYF.

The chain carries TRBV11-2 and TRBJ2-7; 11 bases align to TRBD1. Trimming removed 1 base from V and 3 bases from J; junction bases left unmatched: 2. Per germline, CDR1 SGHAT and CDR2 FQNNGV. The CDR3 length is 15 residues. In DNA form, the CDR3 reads TGTGCCAGCAGCTTAGGGACAGGGGGCATCTACGAGCAGTACTTC. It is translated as CASSLGTGGIYEQYF.

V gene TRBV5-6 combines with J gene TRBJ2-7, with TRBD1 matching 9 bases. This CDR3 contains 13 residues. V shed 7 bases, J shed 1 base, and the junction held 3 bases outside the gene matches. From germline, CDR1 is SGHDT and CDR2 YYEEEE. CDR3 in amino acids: CASRQGGSYEQYF. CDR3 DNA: TGTGCCAGCCGACAGGGGGGTTCCTACGAGCAGTACTTC.

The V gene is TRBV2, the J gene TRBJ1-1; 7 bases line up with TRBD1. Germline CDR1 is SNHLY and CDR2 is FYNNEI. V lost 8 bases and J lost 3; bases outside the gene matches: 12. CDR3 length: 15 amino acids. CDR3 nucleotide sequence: TGTGCCAGCCGTTTGGAGACAGGGAGATACACTGAAGCTTTCTTT. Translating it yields CASRLETGRYTEAFF.

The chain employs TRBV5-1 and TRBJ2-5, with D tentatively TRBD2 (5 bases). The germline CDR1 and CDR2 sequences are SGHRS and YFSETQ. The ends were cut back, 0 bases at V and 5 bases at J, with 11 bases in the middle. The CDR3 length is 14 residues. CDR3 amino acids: CASSLGAERETQYF. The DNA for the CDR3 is TGCGCCAGCAGCTTGGGGGCCGAGCGGGAGACCCAGTACTTC. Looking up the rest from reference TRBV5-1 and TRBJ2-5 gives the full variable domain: KAGVTQTPRYLIKTRGQQVTLSCSPISGHRSVSWYQQTPGQGLQFLFEYFSETQRNKGNFPGRFSGRQFSNSRSEMNVSTLELGDSALYLCASSLGAERETQYFGPGTRLLVL.

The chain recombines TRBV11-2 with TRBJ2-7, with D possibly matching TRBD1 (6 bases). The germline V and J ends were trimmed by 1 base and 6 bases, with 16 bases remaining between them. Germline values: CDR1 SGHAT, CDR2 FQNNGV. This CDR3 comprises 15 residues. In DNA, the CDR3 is TGTGCCAGCAGCTTAGTTGGGCAGGGGTCTCGCGAGCAGTACTTC. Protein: CASSLVGQGSREQYF.

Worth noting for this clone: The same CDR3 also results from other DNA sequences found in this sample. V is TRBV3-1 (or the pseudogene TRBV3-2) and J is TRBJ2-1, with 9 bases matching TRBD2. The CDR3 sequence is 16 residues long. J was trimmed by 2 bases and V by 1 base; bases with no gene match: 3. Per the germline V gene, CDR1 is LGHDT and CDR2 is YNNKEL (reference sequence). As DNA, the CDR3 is TGTGCCAGCAGCCAAGTGGGCGGGAGGGCCTACAATGAGCAGTTCTTC. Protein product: CASSQVGGRAYNEQFF.

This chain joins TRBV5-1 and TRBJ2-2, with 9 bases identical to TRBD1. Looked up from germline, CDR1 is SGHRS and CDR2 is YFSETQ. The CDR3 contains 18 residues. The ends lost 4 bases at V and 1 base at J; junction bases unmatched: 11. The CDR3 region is CASSRTLSGQGNTGELFF. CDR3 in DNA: TGCGCCAGCAGCCGAACCCTTTCGGGACAGGGGAACACCGGGGAGCTGTTTTTT.

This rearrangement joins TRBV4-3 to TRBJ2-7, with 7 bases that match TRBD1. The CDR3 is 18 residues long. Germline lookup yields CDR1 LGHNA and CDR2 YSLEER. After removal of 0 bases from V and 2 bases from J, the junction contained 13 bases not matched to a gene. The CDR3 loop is CASSQDRDSPELTYEQYF. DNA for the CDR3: TGCGCCAGCAGCCAAGATCGGGACAGCCCGGAACTGACCTACGAGCAGTACTTC.

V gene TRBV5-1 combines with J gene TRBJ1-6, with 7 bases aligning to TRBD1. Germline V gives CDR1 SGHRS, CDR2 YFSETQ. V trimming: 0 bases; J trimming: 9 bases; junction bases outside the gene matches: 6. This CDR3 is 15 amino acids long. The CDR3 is CASSLGTGAGSPLHF. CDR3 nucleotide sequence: TGCGCCAGCAGCTTGGGAACAGGGGCGGGTTCACCCCTCCACTTT.